What follows is one T cell receptor beta chain and its context. This record belongs to a study of T cell responses to AZD1222 COVID-19 vaccine. Only in-frame clones appear in the TCRdb table, and some are missing; sequencing was by immunoSEQ multiplex PCR. The table has about 42,000 clones, over 80% seen once. Here the sequenced sample was peripheral blood, taken 28 days after the second AZD1222 dose. The receptor was derived from an adult who received the AZD1222 COVID-19 vaccine.

The DNA of the CDR3 is TGTGCCAGCAGCTTGTATAGCGGGGGAGACTACAATGAGCAGTTCTTC. Residues: CASSLYSGGDYNEQFF. The V and J genes are TRBV11-3 and TRBJ2-1; 9 bases agree with TRBD2. Trimming removed 3 bases from V and 3 bases from J; junction bases left unmatched: 6. CDR3 length: 16 residues. Germline V gene data show CDR1 as SGHNT and CDR2 as YENEEA.